The entry below gives a single TCR beta chain sequence along with its context. Its cognate antigen is unknown. Making the TCR beta libraries involved quantitative 5'-RACE with molecular barcodes. Each CDR3 protein gets one entry after TCRdb re-called the 5' RACE reads with MiXCR. The table shows over 700,000 distinct CDR3 sequences, with roughly 20% occurring only once. The data were taken from a study of CD8 T cells in ankylosing spondylitis. Whole-study results and caveats: Earlier literature documents some of the motif variants in reactive arthritis synovial fluid and blood. A motif in TCR beta, a set of 8 or 9 highly homologous variants, appeared characteristic of ankylosing spondylitis blood. In peripheral blood, disease-linked CD8+ clones occurred at relatively low frequencies. Reportedly, matched ankylosing spondylitis synovial fluid was significantly enriched for disease-linked clones.

Germline values: CDR1 SGHAT, CDR2 FQNNGV. The V and J ends lost 5 bases and 6 bases, in that order; junction bases with no gene match: 11. The CDR3 contains 15 residues. The clonotype originates from a male donor with ankylosing spondylitis. V is TRBV11-2 and J is TRBJ2-7; 9 nucleotides match TRBD1. The sample comprised blood, either unsorted or a sorted T cell fraction (not recorded which). The CDR3 is CASSTPRDRDFEQYF. As DNA, the CDR3 is TGTGCCAGCAGCACGCCCCGGGACAGGGACTTCGAGCAGTACTTC.